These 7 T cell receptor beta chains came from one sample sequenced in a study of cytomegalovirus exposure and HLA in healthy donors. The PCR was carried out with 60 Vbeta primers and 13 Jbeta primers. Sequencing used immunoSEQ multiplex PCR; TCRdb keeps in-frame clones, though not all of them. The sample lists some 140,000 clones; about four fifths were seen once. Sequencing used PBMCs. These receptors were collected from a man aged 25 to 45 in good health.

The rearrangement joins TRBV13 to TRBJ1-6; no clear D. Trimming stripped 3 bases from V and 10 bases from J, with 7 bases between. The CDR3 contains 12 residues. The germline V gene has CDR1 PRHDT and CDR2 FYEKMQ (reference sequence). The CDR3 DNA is TGTGCCAGCAGCTTGAGCGGGTCACCCCTCCACTTT. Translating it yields CASSLSGSPLHF.

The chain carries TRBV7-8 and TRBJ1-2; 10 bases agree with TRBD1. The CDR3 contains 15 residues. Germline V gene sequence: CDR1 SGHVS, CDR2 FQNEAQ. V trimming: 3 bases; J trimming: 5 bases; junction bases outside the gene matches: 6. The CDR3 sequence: CASSFGTGELYGYTF. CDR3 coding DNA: TGTGCCAGCAGCTTCGGGACAGGGGAACTGTATGGCTACACCTTC. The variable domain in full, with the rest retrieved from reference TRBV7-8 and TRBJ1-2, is GAGVSQSPRYKVAKRGQDVALRCDPISGHVSLFWYQQALGQGPEFLTYFQNEAQLDKSGLPSDRFFAERPEGSVSTLKIQRTQQEDSAVYLCASSFGTGELYGYTFGSGTRLTVV.

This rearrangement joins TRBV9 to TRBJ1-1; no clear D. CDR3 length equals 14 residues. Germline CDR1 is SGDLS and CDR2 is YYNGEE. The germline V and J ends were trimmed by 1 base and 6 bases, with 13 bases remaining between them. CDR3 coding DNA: TGTGCCAGCAGCGTAAATGTCGGGAGGGCTGAAGCTTTCTTT. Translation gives CASSVNVGRAEAFF.

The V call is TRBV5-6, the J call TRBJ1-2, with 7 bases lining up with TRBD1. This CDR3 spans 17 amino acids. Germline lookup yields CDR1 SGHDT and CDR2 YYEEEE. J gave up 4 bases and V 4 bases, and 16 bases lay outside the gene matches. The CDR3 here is CASSIGTVRYGRYGYTF. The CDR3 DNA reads TGTGCCAGCAGCATCGGGACAGTCCGCTATGGGCGCTATGGCTACACCTTC.

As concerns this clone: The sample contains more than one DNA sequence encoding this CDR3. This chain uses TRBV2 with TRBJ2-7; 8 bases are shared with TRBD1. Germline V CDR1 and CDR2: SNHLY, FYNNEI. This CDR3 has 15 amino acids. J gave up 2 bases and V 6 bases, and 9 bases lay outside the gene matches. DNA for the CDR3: TGTGCCAGCAGGGGGCACGGGACAGGACCCTACGAGCAGTACTTC. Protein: CASRGHGTGPYEQYF.

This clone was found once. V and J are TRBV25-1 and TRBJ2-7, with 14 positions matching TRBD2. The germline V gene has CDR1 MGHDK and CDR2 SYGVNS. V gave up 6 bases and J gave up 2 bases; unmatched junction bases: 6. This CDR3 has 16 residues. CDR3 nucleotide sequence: TGTGCCAGCAGCGCAGGACTAGCGGGAGGTCCCTACGAGCAGTACTTC. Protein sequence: CASSAGLAGGPYEQYF.

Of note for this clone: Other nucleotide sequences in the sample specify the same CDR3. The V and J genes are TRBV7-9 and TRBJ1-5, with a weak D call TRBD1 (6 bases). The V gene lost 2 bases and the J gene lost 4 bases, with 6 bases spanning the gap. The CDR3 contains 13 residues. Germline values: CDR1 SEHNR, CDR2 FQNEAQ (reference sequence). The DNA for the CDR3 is TGTGCCAGCAGCTTACAGGGGAATCAGCCCCAGCATTTT. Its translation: CASSLQGNQPQHF.